This entry is about one T cell receptor (beta chain). No antigen is known for it. The CDR3 extends over 15 amino acids. CDR1 and CDR2 from the germline V gene are LGHDT and YNNKEL (reference sequence). This sample stems from a study of CXCR3-negative and CXCR3-positive naive CD8 T cells. On the study more broadly: Sequencing gave 120 million to 150 million TRB reads overall, about 1.5 +/- 0.3 million per library. Overall study results and limits: Relative to memory CD8+ cells, whose diversity was much lower, both naive subsets had comparably high diversity. The study found that naive CXCR3-negative and CXCR3-positive cells shared TRBV-TRBJ usage, while memory cells differed. CXCR3-positive naive cells carried more hydrophobic TRB CDR3s than CXCR3-negative naive cells did.

Every subset of CD8+ T cells was sorted in triplicate at fewer than 350,000 cells each. Through 5' RACE with UMI labels, the TRB cDNA libraries were prepared. TCRdb processed the 5' RACE reads again and assigns one entry to each CDR3 protein, with no DNA. The sample table includes 130,000 to 150,000 distinct CDR3 sequences. The V call is TRBV3-1, the J call TRBJ2-5; there is no DNA to check the TCRdb D call of TRBD2. This sequence was found in a human donor in good health. Some clones in this sample may be carry-over from other donors' samples. Sequencing input: naive CXCR3+ CD8+ T cells from blood. Subset noted: CD45RO-CCR7+CD27+CD95- naive CD8+ T cells expressing CXCR3 (TNR3+). This chain's CDR3 is CASSQESASVETQYF.